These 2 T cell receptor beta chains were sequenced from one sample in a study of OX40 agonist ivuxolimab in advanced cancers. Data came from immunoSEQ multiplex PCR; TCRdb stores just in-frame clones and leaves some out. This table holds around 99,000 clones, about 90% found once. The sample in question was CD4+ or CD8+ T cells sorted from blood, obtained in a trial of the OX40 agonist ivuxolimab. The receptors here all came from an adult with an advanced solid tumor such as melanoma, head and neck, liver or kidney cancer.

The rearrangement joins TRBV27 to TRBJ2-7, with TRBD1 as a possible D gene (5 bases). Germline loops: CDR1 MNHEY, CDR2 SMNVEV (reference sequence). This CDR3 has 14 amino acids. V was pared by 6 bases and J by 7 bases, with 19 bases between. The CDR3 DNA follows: TGTGCCAGCAGCGCCAAGCGACAGAGACGAGAGCAGTACTTC. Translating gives CASSAKRQRREQYF.

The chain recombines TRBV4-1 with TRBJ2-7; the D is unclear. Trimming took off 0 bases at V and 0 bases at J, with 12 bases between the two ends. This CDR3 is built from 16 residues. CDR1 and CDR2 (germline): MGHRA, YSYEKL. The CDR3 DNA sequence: TGCGCCAGCAGCCAAGACGCGGAAAGGAGCTCCTACGAGCAGTACTTC. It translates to CASSQDAERSSYEQYF.